A selection of T cell receptor beta chains follows, all from one sample in a study of early T cells in non-severe SARS-CoV-2 infection. TCRdb used MiXCR to reprocess the 5' RACE reads, holding one entry per CDR3 protein. This sample has 50,000 to 70,000 distinct CDR3 sequences; about 12% occur once, and the top ten carry less than 1.5%. The sequenced sample consisted of whole blood. The receptors here all came from an adult who was a healthcare worker with PCR-confirmed SARS-CoV-2 infection or an uninfected control (not recorded which). CDR3s include the opening cysteine and the closing phenylalanine or tryptophan. D genes are given only for firm matches. The size entry is marked missing in some rows and otherwise reads once, few, many or a size class.

V	size	D	J	DNA	CDR3
TRBV11-2	NA	TRBD2	TRBJ2-5	TGTGCCAGCAGCTTCGGACTAGCGGATCAAGAGACCCAGTACTTC	CASSFGLADQETQYF
TRBV28	many	NA	TRBJ1-2	TGTGCCAGCAGACATGGGGGGGTAGAAGTTGGCTACACCTTC	CASRHGGVEVGYTF
TRBV11-2	few	NA	TRBJ2-3	TGTGCCAGCAGGATTCCAGGGTCGGATACGCAGTATTTT	CASRIPGSDTQYF
TRBV11-1	few	NA	TRBJ2-3	TGTGCCAGCAGCTTAGTTTCGGGTGGTACGCAGTATTTT	CASSLVSGGTQYF
TRBV11-3	few	NA	TRBJ1-1	TGTGCCAGCAGCCTCTGGGCTAACACTGAAGCTTTCTTT	CASSLWANTEAFF
TRBV18	many	TRBD1	TRBJ2-1	TGTGCCAGCTCACCAAACCGGGACAGGAGGTACAATGAGCAGTTCTTC	CASSPNRDRRYNEQFF
TRBV20-1	NA	NA	TRBJ1-3	TGCAGTGCGGGACTTAGGGGCGGGCTACAGGCGCTCGGTGGAAACACCATATATTTT	CSAGLRGGLQALGGNTIYF
TRBV6-5	many	TRBD2	TRBJ2-5	TGTGCCAGCAGTCCCCGACTAGCGGGGGAGGAGACCCAGTACTTC	CASSPRLAGEETQYF
TRBV20-1	few	TRBD1	TRBJ2-7	TGCAGTGCTAGTAGCTCCGGGACAGGGTTTAACGAGCAGTACTTC	CSASSSGTGFNEQYF
TRBV9	many	NA	TRBJ2-5	TGTGCCAGCAGCGCTTGGTCAGGGAGACAAGAGACCCAGTACTTC	CASSAWSGRQETQYF
TRBV5-1	NA	NA	TRBJ1-6	TGCGCCAGCAGCCCAGGGGAACGATCACCCCTCCACTTT	CASSPGERSPLHF
TRBV20-1	once	NA	TRBJ2-7	TGCAGTGCCCCCGGGGAACAGACCTTTACGGGGCAGTACTTC	CSAPGEQTFTGQYF
TRBV29-1	many	NA	TRBJ1-2	TGCAGCGTTGCAGGGGATAACTATGGCTACACCTTC	CSVAGDNYGYTF
TRBV5-1	many	TRBD2	TRBJ2-7	TGCGCCAGCAGCCCCGGGACTAGTCACGAGCAGTACTTC	CASSPGTSHEQYF
TRBV2	few	TRBD1	TRBJ2-7	TGTGCCAGCAGAGCATGGACAGGGATCTACTACGAGCAGTACTTC	CASRAWTGIYYEQYF
TRBV30	many	NA	TRBJ1-5	TGTGCCTGGAGTCTCCCCGGCAGGGAGGATCAGCCCCAGCATTTT	CAWSLPGREDQPQHF
TRBV19	NA	NA	TRBJ1-5	TGTGCCAGTAGTTCGATGGGGACGGATCAGCCCCAGCATTTT	CASSSMGTDQPQHF
TRBV7-2	NA	NA	TRBJ1-3	TGTGCCAGCAGCTTGAGGGGGGGCTCTGGAAACACCATATATTTT	CASSLRGGSGNTIYF
TRBV2	many	NA	TRBJ1-5	TGTGCCAGCAGTTCCAGGCGGGACAATCAGCCCCAGCATTTT	CASSSRRDNQPQHF
TRBV29-1	few	NA	TRBJ1-2	TGCAGCGTTGAGCCGCCAGGGGTTAACTATGGCTACACCTTC	CSVEPPGVNYGYTF
TRBV29-1	NA	TRBD1	TRBJ1-2	TGCAGCGCCAGAACCGGAGGGGGCAACTATGGCTACACCTTC	CSARTGGGNYGYTF
TRBV9	few	TRBD1	TRBJ1-4	TGTGCCAGCAGCGTAGATCAGGGGGCGGAAAAACTGTTTTTT	CASSVDQGAEKLFF
TRBV7-8	NA	TRBD1	TRBJ2-2	TGTGCCAGCAGCTTAGCCATGATTCCAGGACAGGGGTTGACCGGGGAGCTGTTTTTT	CASSLAMIPGQGLTGELFF
TRBV11-2	NA	NA	TRBJ1-1	TGTGCCAGCAGCTCCCATGTGAACACTGAAGCTTTCTTT	CASSSHVNTEAFF
TRBV12-3/TRBV12-4	many	TRBD1	TRBJ2-7	TGTGCCAGCAGCCCCGGGACAGGGGTGTCCTACGAGCAGTACTTC	CASSPGTGVSYEQYF
TRBV4-2	NA	NA	TRBJ2-7	TGTGCCAGCAGCCAGCTAGGGGGGGAGCAGTACTTC	CASSQLGGEQYF
TRBV7-9	few	NA	TRBJ1-5	TGTGCCAGCAGCGCCGGGATCAATCAGCCCCAGCATTTT	CASSAGINQPQHF
TRBV25-1	many	TRBD1	TRBJ2-7	TGTGCCAGCGGGGGACAGGGAACCTACGAGCAGTACTTC	CASGGQGTYEQYF
TRBV5-1	few	NA	TRBJ2-1	TGCGCCAGCAGTAAAAGGGCCGGAGGCAATGAGCAGTTCTTC	CASSKRAGGNEQFF
TRBV6-2/TRBV6-3	many	NA	TRBJ2-1	TGTGCCAGCAGTTACGTAGTCGGGCGGGTTGCATACAATGAGCAGTTCTTC	CASSYVVGRVAYNEQFF
TRBV18	few	NA	TRBJ2-7	TGTGCCAGCTCACCACCGGTTACAGGCTCTCTCGCCGAGCAGTACTTC	CASSPPVTGSLAEQYF
TRBV10-1	NA	NA	TRBJ2-7	TGCGCCAGCAGCCCACAGGGCTCCTACGAGCAGTACTTC	CASSPQGSYEQYF
TRBV7-2	few	TRBD1	TRBJ2-7	TGTGCCAGCAGCTTATTGGGACAGGGATTGGGAGAGCAGTACTTC	CASSLLGQGLGEQYF
TRBV10-3	many	NA	TRBJ2-7	TGTGCCATCAGTGAGTCGAATTTGAAGGGGATACACGAGCAGTACTTC	CAISESNLKGIHEQYF
TRBV7-2	NA	TRBD1	TRBJ1-1	TGTGCCAGCAGCTTGCGGGACAGGGCGGGACTGAGTGGGAGCAGGGGCACTGAAGCTTTCTTT	CASSLRDRAGLSGSRGTEAFF
TRBV6-1	NA	TRBD2	TRBJ2-7	TGTGCCAGCAGCACGGGGAGGGGTCTAGCGGGGGTCGAGCAGTACTTC	CASSTGRGLAGVEQYF
TRBV9	few	NA	TRBJ2-1	TGTGCCAGCAGCGTAGTGACCGGCAGCGCCAATGAGCAGTTCTTC	CASSVVTGSANEQFF
TRBV28	many	NA	TRBJ1-2	TGTGCCAGCAGATCAAATTTGAGAGGCTACACCTTC	CASRSNLRGYTF
TRBV29-1	few	NA	TRBJ1-2	TGCAGCGTTCGGACTAGGGGGGATAACTATGGCTACACCTTC	CSVRTRGDNYGYTF
TRBV27	many	TRBD1	TRBJ2-4	TGTGCCAGCAGTTTAGGGGACAGGGGTAGCTTC	CASSLGDRGSF
TRBV2	few	TRBD1	TRBJ1-1	TGTGCCAGCAGTGCTCGACAGGGGACGGGGGAAAAAGTGTTAGCTTTCTTT	CASSARQGTGEKVLAFF
TRBV12-3/TRBV12-4	many	TRBD1	TRBJ1-5	TGTGCCAGCAGTGGCGGGACAGGGATGTTTAGCAATCAGCCCCAGCATTTT	CASSGGTGMFSNQPQHF
TRBV5-1	few	NA	TRBJ2-7	TGCGCCAGCAGCTTAGGGACATGGGGCTACGAGCAGTACTTC	CASSLGTWGYEQYF
TRBV4-1	NA	NA	TRBJ1-5	TGCGCCAGCAGCCAAGGTCGGGGTCAGAACAATCAGCCCCAGCATTTT	CASSQGRGQNNQPQHF
TRBV4-3	many	TRBD1	TRBJ2-7	TGCGCCAGCAGCCAAGCGGACAGGGGCTACGAGCAGTACTTC	CASSQADRGYEQYF
TRBV6-2/TRBV6-3	NA	TRBD2	TRBJ2-1	TGTGCCAGCACACTAGCGACTTCATACAATGAGCAGTTCTTC	CASTLATSYNEQFF
TRBV5-1	many	TRBD1	TRBJ2-3	TGCGCCAGCAGTGATACAGGGGAAGATACGCAGTATTTT	CASSDTGEDTQYF
TRBV7-2	few	NA	TRBJ2-3	TGTGCCAGCAGTTCCTCCGGGGGAGCAGATACGCAGTATTTT	CASSSSGGADTQYF
TRBV18	few	TRBD1	TRBJ1-1	TGTGCCAGCGCTTGGACAGGGGGCATCTCTGAAGCTTTCTTT	CASAWTGGISEAFF
TRBV4-3	many	TRBD1	TRBJ1-5	TGCGCCAGCAGCCAAACATTAATCGGGACGGGACAGGGGCATCAGCCCCAGCATTTT	CASSQTLIGTGQGHQPQHF
TRBV3-1	few	NA	TRBJ1-1	TGTGCCAGCAGCCAAGATGGTGGGGTTTGGAACACTGAAGCTTTCTTT	CASSQDGGVWNTEAFF
TRBV12-3/TRBV12-4	few	TRBD2	TRBJ2-3	TGTGCCAGCAGTTTACTAGCGGGGGGGACCACAGATACGCAGTATTTT	CASSLLAGGTTDTQYF
TRBV29-1	NA	NA	TRBJ2-7	TGCAGCGTCCGAGGGACGGTCTCCTACGAGCAGTACTTC	CSVRGTVSYEQYF
TRBV2	NA	NA	TRBJ2-1	TGTGCCAGCAGGGTACAGGGTCATGAGCAGTTCTTC	CASRVQGHEQFF
TRBV7-2	many	NA	TRBJ2-3	TGTGCCAGCAGCTTAGCACAAACCGGGACAGATACGCAGTATTTT	CASSLAQTGTDTQYF
TRBV6-2/TRBV6-3	many	NA	TRBJ2-1	TGTGCCAGCAGCTCACAGGGCGGGAATGAGCAGTTCTTC	CASSSQGGNEQFF
TRBV6-6	few	NA	TRBJ2-1	TGTGCCAGCAGTTATCCCCGAGGAATGGGGGGGGCGAACAATGAGCAGTTCTTC	CASSYPRGMGGANNEQFF
TRBV11-2	many	NA	TRBJ2-1	TGTGCCAGCAGACCCTCCGGGACCACCCGTCGGGAGCAGTTCTTC	CASRPSGTTRREQFF
TRBV5-4	many	TRBD2	TRBJ2-1	TGTGCCAGCAGCTTTGGGGGGGGAGCCTACTACAATGAGCAGTTCTTC	CASSFGGGAYYNEQFF
TRBV29-1	NA	NA	TRBJ2-1	TGCAGCGTGCCGACTAGAGAGGTCTACAATGAGCAGTTCTTC	CSVPTREVYNEQFF